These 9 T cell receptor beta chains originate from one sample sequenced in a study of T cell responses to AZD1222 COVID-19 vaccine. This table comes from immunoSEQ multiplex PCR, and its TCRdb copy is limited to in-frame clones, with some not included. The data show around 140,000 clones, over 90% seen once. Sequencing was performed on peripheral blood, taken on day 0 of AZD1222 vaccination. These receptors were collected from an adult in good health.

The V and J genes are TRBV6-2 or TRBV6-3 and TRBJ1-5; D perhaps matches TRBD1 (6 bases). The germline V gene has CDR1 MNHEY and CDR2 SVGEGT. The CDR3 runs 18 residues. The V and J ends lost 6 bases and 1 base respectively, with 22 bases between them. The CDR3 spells CASSGGKGKGVSNQPQHF. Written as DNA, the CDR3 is TGTGCCAGCAGCGGGGGAAAGGGAAAGGGGGTCAGCAATCAGCCCCAGCATTTT.

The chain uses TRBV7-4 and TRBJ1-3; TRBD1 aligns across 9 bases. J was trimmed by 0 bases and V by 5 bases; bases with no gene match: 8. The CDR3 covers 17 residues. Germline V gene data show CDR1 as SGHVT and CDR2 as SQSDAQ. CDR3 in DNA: TGTGCCAGCAGCGGTGGGGGACAGGGAATCTCTGGAAACACCATATATTTT. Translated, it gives CASSGGGQGISGNTIYF.

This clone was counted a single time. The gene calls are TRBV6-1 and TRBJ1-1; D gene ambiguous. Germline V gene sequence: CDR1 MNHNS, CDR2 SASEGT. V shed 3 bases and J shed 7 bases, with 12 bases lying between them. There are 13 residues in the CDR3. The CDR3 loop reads CASSDRWSVEAFF. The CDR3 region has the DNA TGTGCCAGCAGTGATAGGTGGTCAGTTGAAGCTTTCTTT.

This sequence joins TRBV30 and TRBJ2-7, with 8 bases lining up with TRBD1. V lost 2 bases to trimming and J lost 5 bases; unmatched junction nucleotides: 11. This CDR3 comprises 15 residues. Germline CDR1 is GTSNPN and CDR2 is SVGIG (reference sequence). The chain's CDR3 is CAWSTTGGVVDEQYF. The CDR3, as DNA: TGTGCCTGGAGTACTACAGGGGGTGTCGTGGACGAGCAGTACTTC.

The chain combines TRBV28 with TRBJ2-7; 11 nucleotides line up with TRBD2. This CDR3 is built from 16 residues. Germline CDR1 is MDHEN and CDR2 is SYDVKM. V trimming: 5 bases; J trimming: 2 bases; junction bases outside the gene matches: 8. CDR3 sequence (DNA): TGTGCCAGCAGTGATAGCGGGAGGGGAAACGCCTACGAGCAGTACTTC. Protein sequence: CASSDSGRGNAYEQYF.

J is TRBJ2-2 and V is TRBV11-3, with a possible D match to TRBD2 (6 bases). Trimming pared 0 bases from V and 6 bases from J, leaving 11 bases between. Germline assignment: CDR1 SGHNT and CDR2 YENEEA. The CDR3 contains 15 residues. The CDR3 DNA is TGTGCCAGCAGCTTAGAGCGGGGATTCGCCGGGGAGCTGTTTTTT. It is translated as CASSLERGFAGELFF.

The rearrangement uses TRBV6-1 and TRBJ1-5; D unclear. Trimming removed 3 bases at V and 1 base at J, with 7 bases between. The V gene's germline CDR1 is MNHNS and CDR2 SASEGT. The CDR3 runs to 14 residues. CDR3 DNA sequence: TGTGCCAGCAGTGAGCGGGTGAGCAATCAGCCCCAGCATTTT. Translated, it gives CASSERVSNQPQHF.

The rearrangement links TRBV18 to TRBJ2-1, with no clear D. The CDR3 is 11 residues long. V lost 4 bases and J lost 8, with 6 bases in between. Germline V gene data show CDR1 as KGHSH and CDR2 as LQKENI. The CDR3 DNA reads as TGTGCCAGCTCACTTCAGCATGAGCAGTTCTTC. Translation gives CASSLQHEQFF.

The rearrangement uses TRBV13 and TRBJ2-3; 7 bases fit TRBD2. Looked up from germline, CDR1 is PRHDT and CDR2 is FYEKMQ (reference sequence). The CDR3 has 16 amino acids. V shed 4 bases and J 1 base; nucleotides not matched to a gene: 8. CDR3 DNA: TGTGCCAGCAGCTGGGGAGGGTTTATTGGCACAGATACGCAGTATTTT. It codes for CASSWGGFIGTDTQYF.